This TCR beta chain was sequenced for a study of T-cell memory formation after mild COVID-19. Researchers used 5'RACE with constant-segment primers to make TCR alpha and TCR beta cDNA libraries that carry sample barcodes and UMIs. TCRdb ran MiXCR on the 5' RACE reads and lists one entry per CDR3 protein. The data show fewer than 90,000 distinct CDR3 sequences, 14% seen once. Study-wide points: Still unconfirmed is whether the second-wave clones peaking on day 37 recognized SARS-CoV-2. Prior to infection, memory already included some responding clones, suggesting cross-reactive memory joined.

For this clonotype: Its target is unknown.

Sequenced sample: PBMCs or a T cell subset sorted from them (not recorded which). The clonotype originates from an adult woman who had mild COVID-19 (a few samples of this study predate the infection). Cell type and time point are not known.

The CDR3 DNA is TGTGCCACCAGTGATCCGACAGGACAAGGTGGCTACACCTTC. Protein sequence: CATSDPTGQGGYTF. The J gene is TRBJ1-2, the V gene TRBV24-1, with D possibly matching TRBD1 (6 bases). There are 14 residues in the CDR3. The germline gives CDR1 KGHDR, CDR2 SFDVKD. V was trimmed by 3 bases and J by 7 bases, leaving 14 bases between them.